A selection of T cell receptor beta chains follows, all from one sample in a study of T cell responses to AZD1222 COVID-19 vaccine. Only in-frame clones appear in the TCRdb table, and some are missing; sequencing was by immunoSEQ multiplex PCR. The sample lists some 100,000 clones, around 87% seen once, with around 12% in the top ten. This sample comprised peripheral blood, obtained on day 0 of AZD1222 vaccination. These receptors were collected from an adult in good health. CDR3s include the opening cysteine and the closing phenylalanine or tryptophan. The order of the fields is D gene, clone size, V gene, J gene, CDR3 protein, CDR3 DNA. D genes are given only for firm matches. Rows give clone size only sometimes, using once, few, many, or a class for an expanded clone.

>NA|NA|TRBV10-3|TRBJ2-2
CAISESRASNTGELFF
TGTGCCATCAGTGAGAGTCGGGCTTCGAACACCGGGGAGCTGTTTTTT
>NA|NA|TRBV27|TRBJ2-3
CASSPGSHPPTDTQYF
TGTGCCAGCAGTCCCGGGAGTCACCCTCCAACAGATACGCAGTATTTT
>NA|NA|TRBV24-1|TRBJ2-5
CATSDSRTAEETQYF
TGTGCCACCAGTGATTCCCGGACAGCTGAAGAGACCCAGTACTTC
>NA|NA|TRBV3-1/TRBV3-2|TRBJ1-5
CASSLSAGNQPQHF
TGTGCCAGCAGCCTCTCAGCGGGGAATCAGCCCCAGCATTTT
>NA|few|TRBV7-2|TRBJ1-3
CASSLRPGSRGTIYF
TGTGCCAGCAGCCTTCGCCCCGGGAGTCGGGGCACCATATATTTT
>TRBD2|NA|TRBV7-2|TRBJ2-3
CASSTSGTSGYTDTQYF
TGTGCCAGCAGCACCTCCGGGACTAGCGGATACACAGATACGCAGTATTTT
>TRBD2|NA|TRBV6-1|TRBJ2-7
CASSDDRTSGRPRRSYEQYF
TGTGCCAGCAGTGATGATAGGACTAGCGGGAGGCCAAGGAGATCCTACGAGCAGTACTTC
>NA|few|TRBV5-1|TRBJ1-3
CASSSGPFSGNTIYF
TGCGCCAGCAGTTCCGGGCCCTTCTCTGGAAACACCATATATTTT
>NA|NA|TRBV12-3/TRBV12-4|TRBJ2-3
CASSPQGDTQYF
TGTGCCAGCAGCCCACAGGGAGATACGCAGTATTTT
>NA|NA|TRBV3-1/TRBV3-2|TRBJ1-1
CASSQDRGARTFF
TGTGCCAGCAGCCAGGATAGGGGGGCTAGGACTTTCTTT
>NA|few|TRBV29-1|TRBJ1-2
CSVEKDNLYGYTF
TGCAGCGTTGAAAAGGACAACCTCTATGGCTACACCTTC
>TRBD1|NA|TRBV5-4|TRBJ1-2
CASQQGADFNYGYTF
TGTGCCAGCCAGCAGGGGGCTGACTTTAACTATGGCTACACCTTC
>NA|once|TRBV6-2/TRBV6-3|TRBJ1-5
CASSYQLGAGPVDQPQHF
TGTGCCAGCAGTTACCAATTGGGAGCAGGCCCTGTGGATCAGCCCCAGCATTTT
>NA|NA|TRBV28|TRBJ1-6
CASSPGAGNSPLHF
TGTGCCAGCAGCCCCGGGGCGGGAAATTCACCCCTCCACTTT
>NA|NA|TRBV6-1|TRBJ1-2
CASSEFKGGAYGYTF
TGTGCCAGCAGTGAATTCAAGGGGGGGGCTTATGGCTACACCTTC
>NA|few|TRBV20-1|TRBJ1-4
CSAATNEKLFF
TGCAGTGCGGCGACTAATGAAAAACTGTTTTTT
>TRBD2|few|TRBV6-5|TRBJ2-3
CASGEGSGAGDTQYF
TGTGCCAGCGGGGAGGGTTCGGGAGCTGGAGATACGCAGTATTTT
>TRBD2|NA|TRBV9|TRBJ2-3
CASSMAGGFYTQYF
TGTGCCAGCAGCATGGCGGGAGGGTTCTATACGCAGTATTTT
>TRBD2|NA|TRBV5-1|TRBJ2-2
CASSLGAGVVTGELFF
TGCGCCAGCAGCTTGGGGGCGGGAGTAGTCACCGGGGAGCTGTTTTTT
>NA|NA|TRBV5-5|TRBJ1-2
CASSLGTGGYGYTF
TGTGCCAGCAGCTTAGGGACCGGCGGCTATGGCTACACCTTC
>NA|NA|TRBV18|TRBJ1-2
CASSPETNYGYTF
TGTGCCAGCTCACCAGAGACTAACTATGGCTACACCTTC
>TRBD2|NA|TRBV5-4|TRBJ2-1
CASSFSGRNNEQFF
TGTGCCAGCAGCTTTAGCGGGAGGAACAATGAGCAGTTCTTC
>TRBD2|NA|TRBV7-9|TRBJ2-3
CASSSGLASGLSTDTQYF
TGTGCCAGCAGCTCGGGACTGGCTAGCGGGCTTAGCACAGATACGCAGTATTTT
>TRBD1|few|TRBV5-4|TRBJ1-1
CASSFGQANTEAFF
TGTGCCAGCAGCTTTGGACAGGCTAACACTGAAGCTTTCTTT
>NA|NA|TRBV21-1|TRBJ2-7
CASSRKDKGDYEQYF
TGTGCCAGCAGCCGAAAGGATAAGGGGGACTACGAGCAGTACTTC
>NA|NA|TRBV6-5|TRBJ1-2
CASKRMTGGYTF
TGTGCCAGCAAGCGCATGACGGGAGGCTACACCTTC
>NA|NA|TRBV4-1|TRBJ2-1
CASSLTRVFNEQFF
TGCGCCAGCAGCCTAACTCGGGTCTTCAATGAGCAGTTCTTC
>NA|NA|TRBV2|TRBJ2-2
CASSEAAGGELFF
TGTGCCAGCAGTGAAGCGGCCGGCGGGGAGCTGTTTTTT
>TRBD2|NA|TRBV28|TRBJ2-7
CASSPPGGAYEQYF
TGTGCCAGCAGTCCTCCGGGGGGAGCCTACGAGCAGTACTTC
>TRBD2|NA|TRBV10-3|TRBJ2-3
CAISERGLQTDTQYF
TGTGCCATCAGTGAGAGGGGACTACAAACAGATACGCAGTATTTT
>NA|NA|TRBV10-3|TRBJ2-5
CAIRDTQETQYF
TGTGCCATACGGGACACCCAAGAGACCCAGTACTTC
>NA|NA|TRBV7-9|TRBJ1-4
CASSSLGGDNEKLFF
TGTGCCAGCAGCTCCCTGGGGGGGGATAATGAAAAACTGTTTTTT
>NA|NA|TRBV5-1|TRBJ1-4
CASSLKFYQGSEKLFF
TGCGCCAGCAGCTTGAAATTTTATCAGGGAAGTGAAAAACTGTTTTTT
>NA|NA|TRBV28|TRBJ2-7
CASSRVRGSYEQYF
TGTGCCAGCAGCCGAGTTAGGGGATCCTACGAGCAGTACTTC
>TRBD1|NA|TRBV6-2/TRBV6-3|TRBJ1-4
CASSPTLSRGHEKLFF
TGTGCCAGCAGCCCTACCCTATCCAGGGGGCATGAAAAACTGTTTTTT
>NA|NA|TRBV7-6|TRBJ2-3
CASSLGQFSTDTQYF
TGTGCCAGCAGCTTAGGACAGTTTAGCACAGATACGCAGTATTTT
>NA|NA|TRBV15|TRBJ1-4
CATSRVWRANEKLFF
TGTGCCACCAGCAGAGTTTGGAGGGCTAATGAAAAACTGTTTTTT
>TRBD2|NA|TRBV3-1/TRBV3-2|TRBJ2-7
CASAAGGYREQYF
TGTGCCAGCGCCGCGGGAGGGTATCGCGAGCAGTACTTC
>TRBD1|NA|TRBV7-9|TRBJ2-2
CASSPRGLRATGELFF
TGTGCCAGCAGCCCAAGGGGGCTGCGAGCCACCGGGGAGCTGTTTTTT
>NA|NA|TRBV28|TRBJ1-3
CASSTGERGIGNTIYF
TGTGCCAGCAGTACGGGGGAGAGGGGCATCGGAAACACCATATATTTT
>NA|NA|TRBV27|TRBJ1-2
CASSFDQLYGYTF
TGTGCCAGCAGTTTCGACCAGCTCTATGGCTACACCTTC
>TRBD1|NA|TRBV3-1/TRBV3-2|TRBJ1-6
CASSQEWDRGQGSPLHF
TGTGCCAGCAGCCAAGAATGGGACAGGGGGCAAGGTTCACCCCTCCACTTT
>NA|NA|TRBV28|TRBJ1-1
CASRQMITEAFF
TGTGCCAGCAGACAGATGATAACTGAAGCTTTCTTT
>NA|NA|TRBV7-9|TRBJ2-3
CASSRDPTDTQYF
TGTGCCAGCAGCAGGGACCCCACAGATACGCAGTATTTT